Listed here are 3 T cell receptor beta chains from one sample, sequenced in a study of blood T cell repertoires in COVID-19. TCRdb's copy holds only in-frame clones and misses some; the assay was immunoSEQ multiplex PCR. The sample lists about 120,000 clones, 90% occurring once. Sequences were obtained from peripheral blood. These receptors came from a man in his fifties with active COVID-19.

The chain recombines TRBV2 with TRBJ2-5; 9 positions agree with TRBD1. The CDR3 is 13 amino acids. Germline V gene sequence: CDR1 SNHLY, CDR2 FYNNEI. Trimming removed 7 bases from V and 7 bases from J; junction bases left unmatched: 7. CDR3 sequence (DNA): TGTGCCAGCACCCAAGGACAGGGGACGACCCAGTACTTC. This sequence encodes CASTQGQGTTQYF.

This chain uses TRBV7-9 with TRBJ1-1; D might be TRBD1 (5 bases). V was shortened by 2 bases and J by 8 bases, with 15 bases between the two germline ends. The CDR3 spans 14 residues. CDR1 and CDR2 (germline): SEHNR, FQNEAQ (reference sequence). This CDR3 is CASSLSGGDQEAFF. The CDR3 DNA follows: TGTGCCAGCAGCTTATCTGGAGGGGATCAGGAAGCTTTCTTT.

This chain connects TRBV12-3 or TRBV12-4 to TRBJ2-1, with no clear D. This CDR3 spans 12 amino acids. V shed 8 bases and J shed 7 bases, with 12 bases lying between them. CDR3 amino acids: CASRSLFNEQFF. The DNA for the CDR3 is TGTGCCAGCCGCTCACTATTTAATGAGCAGTTCTTC.